The subject of this entry is one T cell receptor (beta chain). What it binds is not known. Libraries were prepared by immunoSEQ multiplex PCR; TCRdb keeps only in-frame clonotypes and omits some of them. The sample consists of 100,000 to 150,000 clones, 80% to 95% of them appearing once. These data originate in a study of OX40 agonist ivuxolimab in advanced cancers. Whole-study findings and limits: Average numbers of expanded clones were greater in CD8+ T cells than in CD4+.

V lost 0 bases and J 2 bases, leaving 13 bases between the germline ends. This CDR3 is built from 16 residues. Germline V CDR1 and CDR2: SGHVS, FNYEAQ. The clonotype originates from an adult with an advanced solid tumor such as melanoma, head and neck, liver or kidney cancer. The starting material was CD4+ or CD8+ T cells sorted from blood, obtained in a trial of the OX40 agonist ivuxolimab. V gene TRBV7-6 combines with J gene TRBJ1-1, with unresolved D. CDR3 amino acids: CASSLAQNGLNTEAFF. The CDR3 coding sequence is TGTGCCAGCAGCTTAGCGCAGAACGGACTAAACACTGAAGCTTTCTTT. The full variable domain, with the rest looked up from reference TRBV7-6 and TRBJ1-1, is GAGVSQSPRYKVTKRGQDVALRCDPISGHVSLYWYRQALGQGPEFLTYFNYEAQQDKSGLPNDRFSAERPEGSISTLTIQRTEQRDSAMYRCASSLAQNGLNTEAFFGQGTRLTVV.